This T cell receptor beta chain was profiled in a study of CD8 T cells in ankylosing spondylitis. Findings and caveats of the study: Earlier reports found some motif variants in synovial fluid and blood in reactive arthritis. A TCR beta motif of fewer than ten highly homologous variants appeared characteristic of ankylosing spondylitis blood. Significantly higher representation of disease-linked clones was reported for matched ankylosing spondylitis synovial fluid.

As concerns this clonotype: Its antigen remains unidentified.

Quantitative 5'-RACE was performed with molecular barcodes, and it yielded the TCR beta libraries. MiXCR was run by TCRdb on the 5' RACE reads, yielding one entry per CDR3 protein. The sample records approximately 300,000 distinct CDR3 sequences, around 21% being singletons. CDR1 is LNHNV and CDR2 is YYDKDF in the germline V gene (reference sequence). The CDR3 totals 14 residues. The V end was cut by 5 bases, the J end by 5 bases, with 15 bases between. The sequence was obtained from a female donor with ankylosing spondylitis or in good health (not recorded which). The material sequenced was blood, either unsorted or a sorted T cell fraction (not recorded which). This sequence joins TRBV15 and TRBJ1-2; the D gene is possibly TRBD1 (5 bases). CDR3 sequence reads: CATSPGTGRYGYTF. CDR3 nucleotides: TGTGCCACCAGCCCCGGGACGGGTCGTTATGGCTACACCTTC.